This T cell receptor (beta chain) was recovered during a study of blood T cell repertoires in COVID-19. Study-level background: COVID-19 samples from acute and convalescent phases originated in the United States, Italy and Spain.

The CDR3 sequence is 14 residues long. In germline, CDR1 is SGHNT, CDR2 YYREEE (reference sequence). The germline V and J ends were trimmed by 4 bases and 1 base, with 6 bases remaining between them. This clone was found once. Original data processing: Reference gene primer amplification gave estimated nucleated cell counts. Some clones are missing from TCRdb's copy, which holds only in-frame ones; the method was immunoSEQ multiplex PCR. The V and J calls and clone size were taken over from that table, and D and trimming were inferred from the DNA. The profile covers just under 50,000 clones, with 86% appearing a single time and under 15% taken by the ten largest.

The sample consisted of peripheral blood. The V gene is TRBV5-4, the J gene TRBJ2-6, with TRBD2 as a possible D gene (5 bases). This receptor was obtained from a human donor in a cohort sampled during active COVID-19. The CDR3 spells CASSRESGANVLTF. Written as DNA, the CDR3 is TGTGCCAGCAGCCGGGAATCTGGGGCCAACGTCCTGACTTTC. The full variable domain, completed using reference TRBV5-4 and TRBJ2-6, is ETGVTQSPTHLIKTRGQQVTLRCSSQSGHNTVSWYQQALGQGPQFIFQYYREEENGRGNFPPRFSGLQFPNYSSELNVNALELDDSALYLCASSRESGANVLTFGAGSRLTVL.